This passage covers 9 T cell receptor beta chains from one sample sequenced in a study of blood T cell repertoires in COVID-19. Profiled with immunoSEQ multiplex PCR; TCRdb holds only in-frame clones, not every one. The sample consists of around 67,000 clones, over 80% of them appearing once. Source material: peripheral blood. These receptor sequences come from a man over 45 with active COVID-19.

This rearrangement joins TRBV2 to TRBJ2-7; tentative D call: TRBD2 (5 bases). V shed 6 bases and J shed 6 bases, with 24 bases lying between them. Germline values: CDR1 SNHLY, CDR2 FYNNEI. This CDR3 is 16 amino acids long. CDR3 coding DNA: TGTGCCAGCAGACCTACCGGACCGATCACTCGGGGCGAGCAGTACTTC. This gives the protein CASRPTGPITRGEQYF.

V is TRBV7-9 and J is TRBJ1-1; D gene ambiguous. Germline assignment: CDR1 SEHNR and CDR2 FQNEAQ (reference sequence). V gave up 5 bases and J gave up 10 bases, with 14 bases separating them. This CDR3 contains 12 residues. The CDR3 region is CASSQEEGSAFF. The CDR3 DNA sequence: TGTGCCAGCAGCCAAGAAGAGGGATCAGCTTTCTTT.

The V call is TRBV5-4, the J call TRBJ2-3; 8 bases map to TRBD2. This CDR3 spans 15 amino acids. The junction had 7 bases not matched to a gene; V was cut back by 3 bases and J by 4 bases. Germline CDR1 reads SGHNT; CDR2 reads YYREEE (reference sequence). DNA for the CDR3: TGTGCCAGCAGCTCGGGGGGGCGGGCCGCAGATACGCAGTATTTT. Its translation: CASSSGGRAADTQYF.

The chain has TRBV4-1 and TRBJ1-5; 8 bases line up with TRBD1. The CDR3 extends over 15 amino acids. The J segment lost 6 bases and the V segment lost 0 bases, leaving 4 bases of the junction unmatched. Germline-derived CDR1 and CDR2 are MGHRA and YSYEKL. The CDR3, as DNA: TGCGCCAGCAGCCAAGACAACAGGGGGAGTCAGCCCCAGCATTTT. It yields the protein CASSQDNRGSQPQHF.

This rearrangement joins TRBV11-2 to TRBJ2-7, with 8 bases fitting TRBD1. Germline V gives CDR1 SGHAT, CDR2 FQNNGV. The junction had 5 bases not matched to a gene; V was cut back by 5 bases and J by 5 bases. CDR3 length: 13 residues. CDR3 nucleotides: TGTGCCAGCAGCCCGGACAGGGTACACGAGCAGTACTTC. As protein: CASSPDRVHEQYF. Variable domain in full (rest from reference TRBV11-2 and TRBJ2-7): EAGVAQSPRYKIIEKRQSVAFWCNPISGHATLYWYQQILGQGPKLLIQFQNNGVVDDSQLPKDRFSAERLKGVDSTLKIQPAKLEDSAVYLCASSPDRVHEQYFGPGTRLTVT.

The chain couples TRBV4-3 to TRBJ2-3, with a tentative D call TRBD2 (7 bases). CDR1 is LGHNA, CDR2 YSLEER, per germline. The length of the CDR3 is 16 residues. V lost 0 bases to trimming and J lost 5 bases, with 15 bases between them. DNA of the CDR3: TGCGCCAGCAGCCAAGATGGGGGGGCGGCCCAAGATACGCAGTATTTT. Translating gives CASSQDGGAAQDTQYF.

The chain couples TRBV19 to TRBJ2-1; TRBD1 matches at 8 bases. Germline-derived CDR1 and CDR2 are LNHDA and SQIVND (reference sequence). This CDR3 region has 16 residues. The V segment lost 6 bases and the J segment 6 bases; nucleotides outside the gene matches: 13. DNA for the CDR3: TGTGCCAGTAGGACCGCAACAGGGGGGACGCGCAATGAGCAGTTCTTC. This gives the protein CASRTATGGTRNEQFF.

This clone has just one count. V gene TRBV7-2 combines with J gene TRBJ1-1; D is ambiguous. V was cut by 2 bases and J by 8 bases, with 18 bases left in between. The CDR3 runs 15 residues. CDR1 and CDR2 (germline): SGHTA, FQGNSA. CDR3 DNA sequence: TGTGCCAGCAGCTTATATGCTTCACTTCTATTAGAAGCTTTCTTT. As protein: CASSLYASLLLEAFF.

This sequence joins TRBV28 and TRBJ2-1; 10 bases match TRBD1. J lost 7 bases, V lost 5 bases, and 11 bases had no gene match. Germline CDR1 and CDR2: MDHEN and SYDVKM. CDR3 length: 16 amino acids. The CDR3 is CASSGNPGQGLNEQFF. In DNA, the CDR3 is TGTGCCAGCAGTGGGAACCCGGGACAGGGGTTAAATGAGCAGTTCTTC.